The present TCR beta chain was sequenced within a study of cytomegalovirus exposure and HLA in healthy donors. Study observations and caveats: In a later analysis, the majority of CMV-associated beta chains seemingly showed HLA restriction.

PCR employed 60 Vbeta and 13 Jbeta primers. The assay was immunoSEQ multiplex PCR, and TCRdb's table has in-frame clones only and misses some. The sample holds 150,000 to 200,000 clones; around 79% are singletons and the top ten take around 3.1%. This clone occurred a few times. Antigen unknown. The CDR3 spans 12 residues. Germline assignment: CDR1 SGHNT and CDR2 YYREEE (reference sequence). V was trimmed by 0 bases and J by 7 bases, leaving 4 bases between them. This chain uses TRBV5-4 with TRBJ2-2; D is unresolved. This clonotype was sampled from a woman aged 40 to 50 in good health and CMV-seronegative. The sample was PBMCs. DNA for the CDR3: TGTGCCAGCAGCTTGGCCGTCGGGGAGCTGTTTTTT. Protein product: CASSLAVGELFF.